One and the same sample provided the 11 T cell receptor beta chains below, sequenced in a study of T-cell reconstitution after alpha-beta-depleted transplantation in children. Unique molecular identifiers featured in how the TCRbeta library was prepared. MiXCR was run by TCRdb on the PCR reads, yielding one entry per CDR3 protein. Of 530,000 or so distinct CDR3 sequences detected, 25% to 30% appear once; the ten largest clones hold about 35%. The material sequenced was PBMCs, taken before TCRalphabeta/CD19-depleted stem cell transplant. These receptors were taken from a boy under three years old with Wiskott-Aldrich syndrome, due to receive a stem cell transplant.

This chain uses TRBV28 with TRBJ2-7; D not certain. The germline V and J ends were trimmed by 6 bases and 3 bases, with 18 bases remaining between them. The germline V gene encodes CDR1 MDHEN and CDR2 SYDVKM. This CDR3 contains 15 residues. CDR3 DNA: TGTGCCAGCAGATTGACCCCTCGGATCGGCTACGAGCAGTACTTC. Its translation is CASRLTPRIGYEQYF.

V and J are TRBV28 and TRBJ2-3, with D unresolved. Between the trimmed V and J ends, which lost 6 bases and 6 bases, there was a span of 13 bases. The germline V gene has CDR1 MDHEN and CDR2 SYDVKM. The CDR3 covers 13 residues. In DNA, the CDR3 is TGTGCCAGCAGAGTCCCCCTAGGTGATACGCAGTATTTT. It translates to CASRVPLGDTQYF.

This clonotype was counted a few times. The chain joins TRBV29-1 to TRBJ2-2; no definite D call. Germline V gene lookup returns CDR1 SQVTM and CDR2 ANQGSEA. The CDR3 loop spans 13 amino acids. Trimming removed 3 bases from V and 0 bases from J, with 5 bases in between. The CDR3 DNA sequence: TGCAGCGTTGACAAGACGAACACCGGGGAGCTGTTTTTT. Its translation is CSVDKTNTGELFF.

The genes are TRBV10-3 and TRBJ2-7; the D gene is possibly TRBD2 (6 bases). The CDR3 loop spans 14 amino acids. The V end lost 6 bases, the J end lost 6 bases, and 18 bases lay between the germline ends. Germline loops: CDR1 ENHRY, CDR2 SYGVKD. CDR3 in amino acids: CAISGGTGALEQYF. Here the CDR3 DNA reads TGTGCCATCAGCGGGGGTACGGGAGCTCTCGAGCAGTACTTC.

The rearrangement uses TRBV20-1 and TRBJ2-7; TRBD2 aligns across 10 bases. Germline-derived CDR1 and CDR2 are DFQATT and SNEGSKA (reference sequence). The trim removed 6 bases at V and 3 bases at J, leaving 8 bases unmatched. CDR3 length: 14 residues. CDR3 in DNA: TGCAGTGCAACCCCTAGCGGGAGTATCTACGAGCAGTACTTC. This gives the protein CSATPSGSIYEQYF.

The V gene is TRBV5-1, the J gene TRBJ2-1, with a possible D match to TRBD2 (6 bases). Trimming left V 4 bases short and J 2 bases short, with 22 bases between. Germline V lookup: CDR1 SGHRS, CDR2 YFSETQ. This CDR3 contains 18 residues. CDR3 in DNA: TGCGCCAGCAGCGGGAAGACTAGACGATCAATTACCTACAATGAGCAGTTCTTC. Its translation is CASSGKTRRSITYNEQFF.

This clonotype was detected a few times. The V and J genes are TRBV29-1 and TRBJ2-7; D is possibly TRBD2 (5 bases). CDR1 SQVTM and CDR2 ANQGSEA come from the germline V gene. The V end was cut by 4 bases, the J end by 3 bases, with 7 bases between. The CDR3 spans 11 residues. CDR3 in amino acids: CSVAGVYEQYF. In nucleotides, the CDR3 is TGCAGCGTTGCCGGGGTCTACGAGCAGTACTTC.

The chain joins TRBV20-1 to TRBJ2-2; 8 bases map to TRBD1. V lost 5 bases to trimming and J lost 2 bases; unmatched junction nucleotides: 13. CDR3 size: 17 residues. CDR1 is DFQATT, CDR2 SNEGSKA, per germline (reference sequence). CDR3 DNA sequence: TGCAGTGCTCGCGGTAGGGAGACAGGGGCAAACACCGGGGAGCTGTTTTTT. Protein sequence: CSARGRETGANTGELFF.

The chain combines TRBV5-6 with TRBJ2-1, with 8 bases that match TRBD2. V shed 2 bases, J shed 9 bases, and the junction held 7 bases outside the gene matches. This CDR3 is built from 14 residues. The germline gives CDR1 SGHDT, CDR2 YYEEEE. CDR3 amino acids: CASSLAGVDGEQFF. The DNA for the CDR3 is TGTGCCAGCAGCTTAGCGGGAGTCGACGGTGAGCAGTTCTTC.

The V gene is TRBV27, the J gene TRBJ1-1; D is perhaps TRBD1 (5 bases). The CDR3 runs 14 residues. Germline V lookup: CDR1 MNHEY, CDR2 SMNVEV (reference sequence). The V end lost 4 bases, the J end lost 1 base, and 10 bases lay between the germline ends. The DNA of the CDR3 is TGTGCCAGCAGTTATAGGGGCGCGAACACTGAAGCTTTCTTT. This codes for CASSYRGANTEAFF.

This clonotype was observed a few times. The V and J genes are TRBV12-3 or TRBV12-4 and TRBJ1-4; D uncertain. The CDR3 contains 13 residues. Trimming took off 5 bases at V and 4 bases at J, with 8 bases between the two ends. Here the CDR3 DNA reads TGTGCCAGCAGTCCCCGTAGTAATGAAAAACTGTTTTTT. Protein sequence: CASSPRSNEKLFF.